This T cell receptor (beta chain) is drawn from a study of blood T cell repertoires in COVID-19. Study-level information: The cDNA or gDNA used as material had been derived from T cells, B-cell-depleted T cells, or PBMCs.

TCRdb's copy holds only in-frame clones and misses some; the assay was immunoSEQ multiplex PCR. The sample carries around 300,000 clones, roughly 87% recorded once. CDR1 SGHNT and CDR2 YENEEA come from the germline V gene. The ends were cut back, 3 bases at V and 8 bases at J, with 7 bases in the middle. This CDR3 has 11 amino acids. Recruits, aged about 18 to 89 years, lived in 24 US areas. Clinical histories supplied by participants themselves formed the basis of cohort assignment. Symptom resolution, clearance, or two negative PCRs marked the recovered donors of Cohort 3. The sample taken for sequencing was PBMCs or T cells enriched from blood (not recorded which). This clonotype was obtained from a woman aged 25 to 39 who had recovered from COVID-19. The genes are TRBV11-3 and TRBJ1-1; TRBD1 might be the D (6 bases). The CDR3 DNA reads TGTGCCAGCAGCTTGAGGGGGGAAGCTTTCTTT. This codes for CASSLRGEAFF.